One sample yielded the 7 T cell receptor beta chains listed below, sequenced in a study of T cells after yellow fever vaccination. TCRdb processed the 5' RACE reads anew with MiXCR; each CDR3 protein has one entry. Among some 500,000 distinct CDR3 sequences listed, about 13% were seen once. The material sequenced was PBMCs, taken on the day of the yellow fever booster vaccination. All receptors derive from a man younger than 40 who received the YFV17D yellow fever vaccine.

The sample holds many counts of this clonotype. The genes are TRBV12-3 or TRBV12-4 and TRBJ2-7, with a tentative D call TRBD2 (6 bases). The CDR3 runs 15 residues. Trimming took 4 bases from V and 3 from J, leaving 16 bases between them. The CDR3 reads CASSSPGLTYYEQYF. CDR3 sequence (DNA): TGTGCCAGCAGTTCCCCGGGACTCACGTACTACGAGCAGTACTTC.

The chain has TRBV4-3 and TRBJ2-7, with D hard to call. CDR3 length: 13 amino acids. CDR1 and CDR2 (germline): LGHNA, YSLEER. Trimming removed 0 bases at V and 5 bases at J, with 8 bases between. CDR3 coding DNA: TGCGCCAGCAGCCAAGATGGTCTGGACGAGCAGTACTTC. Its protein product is CASSQDGLDEQYF.

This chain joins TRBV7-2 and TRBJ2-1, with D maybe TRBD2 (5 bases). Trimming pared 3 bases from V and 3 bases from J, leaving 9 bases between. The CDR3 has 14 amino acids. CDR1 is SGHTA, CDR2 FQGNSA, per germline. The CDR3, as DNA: TGTGCCAGCAGCTTGACCCGGGACTACAATGAGCAGTTCTTC. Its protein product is CASSLTRDYNEQFF. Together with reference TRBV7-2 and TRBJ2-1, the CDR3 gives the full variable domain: GAGVSQSPSNKVTEKGKDVELRCDPISGHTALYWYRQSLGQGLEFLIYFQGNSAPDKSGLPSDRFSAERTGGSVSTLTIQRTQQEDSAVYLCASSLTRDYNEQFFGPGTRLTVL.

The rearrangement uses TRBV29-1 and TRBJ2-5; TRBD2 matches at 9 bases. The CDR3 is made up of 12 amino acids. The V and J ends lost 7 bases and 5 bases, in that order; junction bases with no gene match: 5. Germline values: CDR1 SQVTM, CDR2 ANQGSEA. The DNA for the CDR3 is TGCAGCGCGGGACTAGCAGGGGAGACCCAGTACTTC. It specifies CSAGLAGETQYF.

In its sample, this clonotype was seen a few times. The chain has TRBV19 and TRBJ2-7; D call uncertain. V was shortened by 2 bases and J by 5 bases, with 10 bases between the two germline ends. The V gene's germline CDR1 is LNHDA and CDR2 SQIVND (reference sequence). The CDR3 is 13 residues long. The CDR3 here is CASSITDLNEQYF. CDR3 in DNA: TGTGCCAGTAGTATAACAGATTTGAACGAGCAGTACTTC.

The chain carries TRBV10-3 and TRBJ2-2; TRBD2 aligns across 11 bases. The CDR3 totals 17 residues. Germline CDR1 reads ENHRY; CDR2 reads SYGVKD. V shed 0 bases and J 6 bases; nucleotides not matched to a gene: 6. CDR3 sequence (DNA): TGTGCCATCAGTGAGTCGCCTAGCGGGGGGACCCCCGGGGAGCTGTTTTTT. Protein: CAISESPSGGTPGELFF.

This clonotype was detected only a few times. CDR3 sequence reads: CASSVGGMATGELFF. CDR3 DNA sequence: TGTGCCAGCAGCGTGGGGGGGATGGCCACCGGGGAGCTGTTTTTT. The chain uses TRBV9 and TRBJ2-2; 7 bases are a match to TRBD2. Germline lookup yields CDR1 SGDLS and CDR2 YYNGEE. There are 15 residues in the CDR3. The V gene end was trimmed by 2 bases and the J gene end by 4 bases; junction bases not matched to a gene: 5.